This is a list of T cell receptor beta chains from one sample in a study of T cell changes during pregnancy in multiple sclerosis. The table came from immunoSEQ multiplex PCR; TCRdb's copy has only in-frame clones and leaves some out. The profile shows 20,000 to 30,000 clones, around 89% of them singletons. Sequencing was performed on CD4+ T cells from peripheral blood mononuclear cells, taken in the first trimester of pregnancy. Source of these receptors: a female donor in good health, enrolled as a control in a pregnancy study. CDR3s include the opening cysteine and the closing phenylalanine or tryptophan. Fields, in order: V gene, D gene, J gene, clone size, CDR3 protein, CDR3 DNA. A D gene is named only where the DNA matches it firmly. Some rows have no size entry. The others give once, few or many, or a class for an expanded clone.

TRBV5-1	TRBD1	TRBJ1-2	NA	CASSLDRGQGYTF	TGCGCCAGCAGCCTGGACAGGGGACAGGGCTACACCTTC
TRBV10-3	TRBD1	TRBJ1-2	few	CAISGLQGDGGYTF	TGTGCCATCAGCGGCCTTCAGGGGGATGGGGGCTACACCTTC
TRBV6-4	TRBD1	TRBJ1-2	NA	CASRHTPGGSYGYTF	TGTGCCAGCAGACACACCCCAGGGGGCAGCTATGGCTACACCTTC
TRBV5-1	TRBD1	TRBJ1-4	NA	CASSSGTATWEKLFF	TGCGCCAGCAGCTCCGGGACAGCGACTTGGGAAAAACTGTTTTTT
TRBV4-1	NA	TRBJ1-2	NA	CASSQEEWTSVDQDRNYGYTF	TGCGCCAGCAGCCAAGAAGAATGGACGTCTGTGGACCAGGACAGAAACTATGGCTACACCTTC
TRBV27	NA	TRBJ1-2	NA	CASREGQGIGGYTF	TGTGCCAGCAGAGAGGGGCAGGGGATCGGTGGCTACACCTTC
TRBV2	TRBD1	TRBJ1-1	NA	CASSDRGTNTEAFF	TGTGCCAGCAGCGACAGGGGGACGAACACTGAAGCTTTCTTT
TRBV4-1	NA	TRBJ2-5	NA	CASSRGQQETQYF	TGCGCCAGCAGCCGTGGACAGCAAGAGACCCAGTACTTC
TRBV5-6	NA	TRBJ1-1	NA	CASTWRLQGRMNTEAFF	TGTGCCAGCACCTGGAGGTTACAGGGACGTATGAACACTGAAGCTTTCTTT
TRBV2	NA	TRBJ2-3	NA	CASSEQLPRTDTQYF	TGTGCCAGCAGTGAGCAGTTGCCGAGGACAGATACGCAGTATTTT
TRBV12-5	TRBD1	TRBJ1-4	NA	CASGTGGSVDREKLFF	TGTGCTAGTGGCACAGGGGGCTCGGTGGATCGAGAAAAACTGTTTTTT